Listed below are T cell receptor beta chains from one sample, sequenced in a study of tumor-infiltrating lymphocytes in oesophageal squamous cell carcinoma. TCRdb reanalysed the PCR reads using MiXCR and keeps one entry per CDR3 protein. The table lists almost 20,000 distinct CDR3 sequences, roughly 37% of them singletons. The sequenced sample was blood. The receptor set was obtained from a male donor with esophageal squamous cell carcinoma. Each CDR3 is given with its conserved first and last residue. Fields, in order: V gene, D gene, J gene, clone size, CDR3 length, CDR3 protein, CDR3 DNA. A D gene is named only where the DNA matches it firmly. Size tells how often a clone was seen (once, few, many) or the class of an expanded clone, and some rows leave it out.

v_call: TRBV12-3/TRBV12-4; d_call: -; j_call: TRBJ1-1; clone_size: medium-sized; cdr3_length: 13; cdr3_aa: CASSFTSNTEAFF; cdr3_nt: TGTGCCAGCAGTTTTACCTCGAACACTGAAGCTTTCTTT
v_call: TRBV14; d_call: TRBD1; j_call: TRBJ2-7; clone_size: many; cdr3_length: 16; cdr3_aa: CASSQSDGTGVYEQYF; cdr3_nt: TGTGCCAGCAGCCAATCGGACGGGACAGGGGTTTACGAGCAGTACTTC
v_call: TRBV7-6; d_call: TRBD1; j_call: TRBJ2-7; clone_size: medium-sized; cdr3_length: 15; cdr3_aa: CASSTLGQGTYEQYF; cdr3_nt: TGTGCCAGCAGCACCCTAGGACAGGGCACCTACGAGCAGTACTTC
v_call: TRBV7-9; d_call: -; j_call: TRBJ2-7; clone_size: medium-sized; cdr3_length: 13; cdr3_aa: CASSSLRWDEQYF; cdr3_nt: TGTGCCAGCAGCTCCCTCCGTTGGGACGAGCAGTACTTC
v_call: TRBV5-6; d_call: -; j_call: TRBJ2-4; clone_size: many; cdr3_length: 17; cdr3_aa: CASSLESARRAKNIQYF; cdr3_nt: TGTGCCAGCAGCTTGGAGTCCGCCCGGCGAGCCAAAAACATTCAGTACTTC
v_call: TRBV6-1; d_call: TRBD1; j_call: TRBJ1-5; clone_size: many; cdr3_length: 14; cdr3_aa: CASSQNRGGQPQHF; cdr3_nt: TGTGCCAGCAGCCAAAACAGGGGCGGGCAGCCCCAGCATTTT
v_call: TRBV7-3; d_call: -; j_call: TRBJ2-3; clone_size: medium-sized; cdr3_length: 17; cdr3_aa: CASSLKQLGGGTDTQYF; cdr3_nt: TGTGCCAGCAGCTTAAAACAATTGGGAGGCGGGACAGATACGCAGTATTTT
v_call: TRBV4-2; d_call: -; j_call: TRBJ2-1; clone_size: -; cdr3_length: 15; cdr3_aa: CASSQAPTSDNEQFF; cdr3_nt: TGTGCCAGCAGCCAGGCCCCGACTTCCGACAATGAGCAGTTCTTC
v_call: TRBV7-2; d_call: TRBD1; j_call: TRBJ2-7; clone_size: -; cdr3_length: 16; cdr3_aa: CASSLASDRGRGEQYF; cdr3_nt: TGTGCCAGCAGCTTAGCCTCGGACAGGGGGCGGGGTGAGCAGTACTTC
v_call: TRBV6-1; d_call: -; j_call: TRBJ2-7; clone_size: few; cdr3_length: 13; cdr3_aa: CASRLTKSYEQYF; cdr3_nt: TGTGCCAGCAGATTGACAAAATCCTACGAGCAGTACTTC
v_call: TRBV7-8; d_call: -; j_call: TRBJ2-1; clone_size: -; cdr3_length: 12; cdr3_aa: CASSREESEQFF; cdr3_nt: TGTGCCAGCAGCAGGGAGGAAAGCGAGCAGTTCTTC
v_call: TRBV7-8; d_call: -; j_call: TRBJ2-7; clone_size: medium-sized; cdr3_length: 12; cdr3_aa: CASSFIGYEQYF; cdr3_nt: TGTGCCAGCAGCTTCATAGGGTACGAGCAGTACTTC
v_call: TRBV28; d_call: -; j_call: TRBJ2-1; clone_size: -; cdr3_length: 14; cdr3_aa: CASSWSGDYNEQFF; cdr3_nt: TGTGCCAGCAGTTGGAGCGGAGACTACAATGAGCAGTTCTTC
v_call: TRBV12-3/TRBV12-4; d_call: -; j_call: TRBJ2-7; clone_size: medium-sized; cdr3_length: 11; cdr3_aa: CASSPIREQYF; cdr3_nt: TGTGCCAGCAGCCCCATCCGCGAGCAGTACTTC
v_call: TRBV6-1; d_call: -; j_call: TRBJ1-3; clone_size: many; cdr3_length: 15; cdr3_aa: CASSVKAFQGNTIYF; cdr3_nt: TGTGCCAGCAGTGTAAAGGCGTTCCAGGGAAACACCATATATTTT
v_call: TRBV7-3; d_call: TRBD2; j_call: TRBJ2-7; clone_size: -; cdr3_length: 15; cdr3_aa: CASSWTSGSYNEQYF; cdr3_nt: TGTGCCAGCAGCTGGACTAGCGGGAGCTACAATGAGCAGTACTTC
v_call: TRBV10-1; d_call: -; j_call: TRBJ2-3; clone_size: -; cdr3_length: 14; cdr3_aa: CASSEPRDADTQYF; cdr3_nt: TGCGCCAGCAGTGAACCCAGGGACGCAGATACGCAGTATTTT
v_call: TRBV7-2; d_call: TRBD2; j_call: TRBJ2-3; clone_size: medium-sized; cdr3_length: 15; cdr3_aa: CASSLRAGGSDTQYF; cdr3_nt: TGTGCCAGCAGCTTACGAGCGGGGGGTTCAGATACGCAGTATTTT
v_call: TRBV9; d_call: TRBD1; j_call: TRBJ2-7; clone_size: few; cdr3_length: 14; cdr3_aa: CASSGQGGSYEQYF; cdr3_nt: TGTGCCAGCAGTGGACAGGGTGGCTCCTACGAGCAGTACTTC
v_call: TRBV7-6; d_call: -; j_call: TRBJ2-1; clone_size: medium-sized; cdr3_length: 12; cdr3_aa: CASSLVGPEQFF; cdr3_nt: TGTGCCAGCAGCTTAGTAGGGCCAGAGCAGTTCTTC
v_call: TRBV18; d_call: TRBD2; j_call: TRBJ2-1; clone_size: many; cdr3_length: 17; cdr3_aa: CASPPSGGSPSYNEQFF; cdr3_nt: TGTGCCAGTCCTCCTAGCGGGGGGTCCCCCTCCTACAATGAGCAGTTCTTC
v_call: TRBV6-1; d_call: TRBD2; j_call: TRBJ2-7; clone_size: -; cdr3_length: 15; cdr3_aa: CASSQPGLAGLEQYF; cdr3_nt: TGTGCCAGCAGTCAACCGGGACTAGCGGGACTCGAGCAGTACTTC
v_call: TRBV19; d_call: TRBD2; j_call: TRBJ2-1; clone_size: -; cdr3_length: 17; cdr3_aa: CASSARTSGRSYNEQFF; cdr3_nt: TGTGCCAGTAGTGCCCGGACTAGCGGGAGGTCCTACAATGAGCAGTTCTTC
v_call: TRBV7-6; d_call: -; j_call: TRBJ2-7; clone_size: -; cdr3_length: 14; cdr3_aa: CASSVDGLSYEQYF; cdr3_nt: TGTGCTAGCAGCGTGGACGGGCTCTCCTACGAGCAGTACTTC
v_call: TRBV2; d_call: -; j_call: TRBJ1-1; clone_size: many; cdr3_length: 14; cdr3_aa: CASRRGDLSTEAFF; cdr3_nt: TGTGCCAGCAGGAGGGGGGACTTGAGCACTGAAGCTTTCTTT
v_call: TRBV7-3; d_call: -; j_call: TRBJ2-3; clone_size: -; cdr3_length: 14; cdr3_aa: CASSLTTGADTQYF; cdr3_nt: TGTGCCAGCAGCTTAACCACGGGAGCAGATACGCAGTATTTT
v_call: TRBV7-2; d_call: TRBD2; j_call: TRBJ2-1; clone_size: many; cdr3_length: 16; cdr3_aa: CASSLGRTSGYNEQFF; cdr3_nt: TGTGCCAGCAGCTTAGGCAGGACTAGCGGATACAATGAGCAGTTCTTC
v_call: TRBV29-1; d_call: TRBD2; j_call: TRBJ2-1; clone_size: few; cdr3_length: 16; cdr3_aa: CSVVPGLAGGPAEQFF; cdr3_nt: TGCAGCGTTGTCCCGGGACTAGCGGGAGGGCCCGCTGAGCAGTTCTTC
v_call: TRBV18; d_call: -; j_call: TRBJ1-5; clone_size: many; cdr3_length: 13; cdr3_aa: CASSSIINQPQHF; cdr3_nt: TGTGCCAGCTCATCTATAATCAATCAGCCCCAGCATTTT
v_call: TRBV28; d_call: -; j_call: TRBJ2-2; clone_size: many; cdr3_length: 13; cdr3_aa: CASSLNVIGELFF; cdr3_nt: TGTGCCAGCAGTTTAAACGTTATCGGGGAGCTGTTTTTT
v_call: TRBV7-9; d_call: TRBD2; j_call: TRBJ2-7; clone_size: many; cdr3_length: 17; cdr3_aa: CASSFPRAGESSYEQYF; cdr3_nt: TGTGCCAGCAGCTTTCCCCGAGCGGGGGAAAGCTCCTACGAGCAGTACTTC
v_call: TRBV5-1; d_call: -; j_call: TRBJ1-4; clone_size: many; cdr3_length: 23; cdr3_aa: CASTNYSLGGSSKSYATNEKLFF; cdr3_nt: TGCGCCAGCACCAATTATTCCCTGGGTGGGTCGTCCAAATCATATGCAACTAATGAAAAACTGTTTTTT
v_call: TRBV6-1; d_call: TRBD1; j_call: TRBJ1-3; clone_size: many; cdr3_length: 19; cdr3_aa: CASSERVVARGHSGNTIYF; cdr3_nt: TGTGCCAGCAGTGAACGAGTAGTGGCCAGGGGGCACTCTGGAAACACCATATATTTT
v_call: TRBV5-1; d_call: -; j_call: TRBJ2-7; clone_size: many; cdr3_length: 16; cdr3_aa: CASSLLTGPASYEQYF; cdr3_nt: TGCGCCAGCAGCCTCCTGACAGGCCCAGCTTCCTACGAGCAGTACTTC